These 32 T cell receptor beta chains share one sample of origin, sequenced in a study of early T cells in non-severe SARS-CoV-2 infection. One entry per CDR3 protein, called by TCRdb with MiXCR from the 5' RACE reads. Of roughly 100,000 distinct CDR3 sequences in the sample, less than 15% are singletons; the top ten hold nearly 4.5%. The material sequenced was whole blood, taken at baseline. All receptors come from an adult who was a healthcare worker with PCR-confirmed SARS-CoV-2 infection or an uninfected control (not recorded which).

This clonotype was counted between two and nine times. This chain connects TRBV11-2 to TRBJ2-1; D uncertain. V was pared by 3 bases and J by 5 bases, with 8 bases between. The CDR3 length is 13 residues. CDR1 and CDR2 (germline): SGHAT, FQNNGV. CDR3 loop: CASSFANHNEQFF. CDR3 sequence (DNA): TGTGCCAGCAGCTTTGCGAACCACAATGAGCAGTTCTTC.

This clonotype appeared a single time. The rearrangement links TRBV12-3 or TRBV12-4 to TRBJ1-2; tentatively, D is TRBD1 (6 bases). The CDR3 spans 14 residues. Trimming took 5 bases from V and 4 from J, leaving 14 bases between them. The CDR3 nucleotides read TGTGCCAGCAGTGCGAGACAGGAGGGCTATGGCTACACCTTC. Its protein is CASSARQEGYGYTF.

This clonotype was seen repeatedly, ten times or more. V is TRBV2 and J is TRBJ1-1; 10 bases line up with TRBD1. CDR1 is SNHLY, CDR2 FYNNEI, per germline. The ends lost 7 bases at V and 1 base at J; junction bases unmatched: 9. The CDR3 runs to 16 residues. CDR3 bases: TGTGCCAGCAACAACCGGGACAGGGGCACGAACACTGAAGCTTTCTTT. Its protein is CASNNRDRGTNTEAFF.

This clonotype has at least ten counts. The CDR3 loop reads CASRGQSSYNEQFF. The CDR3 bases are TGTGCCAGCAGGGGACAGAGCTCCTACAATGAGCAGTTCTTC. The gene calls are TRBV6-2 or TRBV6-3 and TRBJ2-1; 7 bases are a match to TRBD1. With 6 bases clipped from V and 0 bases from J, the junction kept 2 bases outside the gene matches. This CDR3 is 14 amino acids long. Germline assignment: CDR1 MNHEY and CDR2 SVGEGT.

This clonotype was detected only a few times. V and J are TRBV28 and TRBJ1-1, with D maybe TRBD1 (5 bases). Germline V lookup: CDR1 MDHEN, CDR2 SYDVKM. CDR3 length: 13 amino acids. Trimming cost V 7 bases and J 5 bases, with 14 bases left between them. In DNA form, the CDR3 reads TGTGCCAGCACCTCCTGGGGGATGACTGAAGCTTTCTTT. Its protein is CASTSWGMTEAFF.

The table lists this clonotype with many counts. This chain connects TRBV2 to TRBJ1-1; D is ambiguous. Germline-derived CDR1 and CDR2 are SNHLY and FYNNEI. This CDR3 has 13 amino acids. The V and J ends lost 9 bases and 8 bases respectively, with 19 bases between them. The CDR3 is CASKTLRRPEAFF. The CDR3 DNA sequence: TGTGCCAGTAAAACTCTGCGGAGGCCCGAAGCTTTCTTT.

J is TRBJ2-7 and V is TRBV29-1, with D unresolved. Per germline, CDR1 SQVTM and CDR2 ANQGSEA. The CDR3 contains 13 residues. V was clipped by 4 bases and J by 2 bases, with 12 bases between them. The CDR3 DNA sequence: TGCAGCGTTGCGGAACGGACCGCCTACGAGCAGTACTTC. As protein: CSVAERTAYEQYF.

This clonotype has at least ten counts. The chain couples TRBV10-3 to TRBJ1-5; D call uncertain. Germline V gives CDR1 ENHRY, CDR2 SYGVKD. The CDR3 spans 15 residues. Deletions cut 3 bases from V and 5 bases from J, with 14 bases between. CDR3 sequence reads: CAISESDIGDQPQHF. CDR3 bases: TGTGCCATCAGTGAATCCGACATCGGGGATCAGCCCCAGCATTTT.

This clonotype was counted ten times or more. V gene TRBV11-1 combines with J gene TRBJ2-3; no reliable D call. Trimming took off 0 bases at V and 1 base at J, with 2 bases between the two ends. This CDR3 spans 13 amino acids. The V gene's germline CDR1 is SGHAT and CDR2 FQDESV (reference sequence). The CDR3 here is CASSLAGTDTQYF. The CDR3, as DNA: TGTGCCAGCAGCTTAGCGGGCACAGATACGCAGTATTTT.

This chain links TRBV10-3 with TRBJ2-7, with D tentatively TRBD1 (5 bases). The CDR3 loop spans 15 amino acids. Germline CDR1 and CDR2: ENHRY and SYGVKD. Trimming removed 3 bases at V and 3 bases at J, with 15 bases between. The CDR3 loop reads CAISEGRATDYEQYF. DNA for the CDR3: TGTGCCATCAGTGAAGGCAGGGCAACGGACTACGAGCAGTACTTC.

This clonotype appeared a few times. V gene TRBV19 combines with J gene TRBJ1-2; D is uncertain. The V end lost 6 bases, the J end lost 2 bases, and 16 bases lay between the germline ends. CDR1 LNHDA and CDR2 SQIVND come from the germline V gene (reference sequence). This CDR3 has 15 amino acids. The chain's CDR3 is CASSPPGWGNYGYTF. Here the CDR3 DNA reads TGTGCCAGTAGCCCTCCGGGCTGGGGAAACTATGGCTACACCTTC.

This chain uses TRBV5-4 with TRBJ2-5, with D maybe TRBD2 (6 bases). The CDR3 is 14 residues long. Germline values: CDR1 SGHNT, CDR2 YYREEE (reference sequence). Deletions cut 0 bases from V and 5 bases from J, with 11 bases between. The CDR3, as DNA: TGTGCCAGCAGCTTGGAGTCGACTAGGGAGACCCAGTACTTC. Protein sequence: CASSLESTRETQYF.

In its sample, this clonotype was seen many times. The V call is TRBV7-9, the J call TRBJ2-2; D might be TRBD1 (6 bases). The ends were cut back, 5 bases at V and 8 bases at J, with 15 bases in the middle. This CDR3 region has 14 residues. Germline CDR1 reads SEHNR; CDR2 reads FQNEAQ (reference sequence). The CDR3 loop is CASSQSGAFGELFF. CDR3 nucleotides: TGTGCCAGCAGCCAGTCAGGGGCCTTTGGGGAGCTGTTTTTT.

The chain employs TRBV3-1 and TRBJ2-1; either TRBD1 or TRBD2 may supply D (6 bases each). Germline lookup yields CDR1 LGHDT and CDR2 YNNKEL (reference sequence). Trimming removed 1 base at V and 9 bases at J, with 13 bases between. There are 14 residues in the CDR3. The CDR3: CASSQAPRGGEQFF. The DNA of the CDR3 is TGTGCCAGCAGCCAAGCCCCCAGGGGAGGTGAGCAGTTCTTC.

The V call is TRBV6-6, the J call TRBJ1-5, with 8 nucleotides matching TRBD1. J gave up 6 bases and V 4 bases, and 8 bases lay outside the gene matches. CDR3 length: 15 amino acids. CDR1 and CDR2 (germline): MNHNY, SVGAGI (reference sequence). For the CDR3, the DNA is TGTGCCAGCAGTTTAGCTACAGGGGGGAGTCAGCCCCAGCATTTT. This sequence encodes CASSLATGGSQPQHF.

DNA of the CDR3: TGTGCCAGCAGTTTCGATAACATTCAGTACTTC. Protein: CASSFDNIQYF. The chain couples TRBV12-3 or TRBV12-4 to TRBJ2-4; D not certain. The CDR3 runs 11 residues. V lost 3 bases and J 7 bases, leaving 4 bases between the germline ends.

CDR3 amino acids: CASSSEILTGENGYTF. CDR3 nucleotide sequence: TGTGCCAGCAGCTCCGAAATCTTGACAGGGGAGAATGGCTACACCTTC. The chain joins TRBV7-9 to TRBJ1-2, with 8 bases aligning to TRBD1. Germline CDR1 is SEHNR and CDR2 is FQNEAQ (reference sequence). Trimming cost V 4 bases and J 6 bases; bases outside gene matches: 13. CDR3 length: 16 residues.

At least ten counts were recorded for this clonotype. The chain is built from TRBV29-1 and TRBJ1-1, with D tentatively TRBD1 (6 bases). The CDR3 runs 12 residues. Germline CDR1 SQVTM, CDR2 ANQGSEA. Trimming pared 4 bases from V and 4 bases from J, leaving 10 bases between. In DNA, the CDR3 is TGCAGCGTTGCCGTAGGGGGCACTGAAGCTTTCTTT. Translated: CSVAVGGTEAFF.

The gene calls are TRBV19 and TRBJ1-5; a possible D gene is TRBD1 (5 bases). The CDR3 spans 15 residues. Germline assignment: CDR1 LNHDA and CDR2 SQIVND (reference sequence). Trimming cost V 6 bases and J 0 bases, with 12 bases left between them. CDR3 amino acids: CASRETDNSNQPQHF. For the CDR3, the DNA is TGTGCCAGTAGGGAGACAGATAATAGCAATCAGCCCCAGCATTTT.

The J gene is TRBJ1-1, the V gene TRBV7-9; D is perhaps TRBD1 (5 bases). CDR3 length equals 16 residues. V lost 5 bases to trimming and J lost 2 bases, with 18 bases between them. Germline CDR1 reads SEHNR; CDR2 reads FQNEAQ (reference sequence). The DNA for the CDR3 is TGTGCCAGCAGCCCTGGCGACAGACCCTTCAACACTGAAGCTTTCTTT. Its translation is CASSPGDRPFNTEAFF.

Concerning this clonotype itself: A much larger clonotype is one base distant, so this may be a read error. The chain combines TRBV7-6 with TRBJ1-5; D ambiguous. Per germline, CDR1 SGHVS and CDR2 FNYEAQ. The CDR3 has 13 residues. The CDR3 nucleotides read TGTGGCAGCAGCTTAAGCATCGAGAAGCCCCAGCATTTT. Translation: CGSSLSIEKPQHF. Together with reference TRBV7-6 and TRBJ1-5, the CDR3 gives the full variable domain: GAGVSQSPRYKVTKRGQDVALRCDPISGHVSLYWYRQALGQGPEFLTYFNYEAQQDKSGLPNDRFSAERPEGSISTLTIQRTEQRDSAMYRCGSSLSIEKPQHFGDGTRLSIL.

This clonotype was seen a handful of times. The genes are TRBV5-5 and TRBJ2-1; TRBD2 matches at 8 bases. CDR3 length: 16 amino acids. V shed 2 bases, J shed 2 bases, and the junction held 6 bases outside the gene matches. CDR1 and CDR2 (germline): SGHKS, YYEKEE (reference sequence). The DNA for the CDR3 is TGTGCCAGCAGCTTCACGGATAGCGGGGCCTACAATGAGCAGTTCTTC. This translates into CASSFTDSGAYNEQFF.

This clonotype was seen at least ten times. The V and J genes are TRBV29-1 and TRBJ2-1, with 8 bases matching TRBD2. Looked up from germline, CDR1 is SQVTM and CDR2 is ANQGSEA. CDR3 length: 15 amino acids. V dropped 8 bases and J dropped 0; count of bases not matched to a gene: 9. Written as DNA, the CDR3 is TGCAGCTCATTTAGCGGGGACCGCTCCTACAATGAGCAGTTCTTC. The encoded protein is CSSFSGDRSYNEQFF.

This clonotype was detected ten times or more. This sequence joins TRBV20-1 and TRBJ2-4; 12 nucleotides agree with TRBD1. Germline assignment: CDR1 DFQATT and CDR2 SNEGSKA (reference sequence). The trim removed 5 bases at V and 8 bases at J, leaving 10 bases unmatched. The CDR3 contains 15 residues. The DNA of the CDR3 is TGCAGTGCTGCTTGGGACAGGGGGCGTGAAGACATTCAGTACTTC. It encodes CSAAWDRGREDIQYF.

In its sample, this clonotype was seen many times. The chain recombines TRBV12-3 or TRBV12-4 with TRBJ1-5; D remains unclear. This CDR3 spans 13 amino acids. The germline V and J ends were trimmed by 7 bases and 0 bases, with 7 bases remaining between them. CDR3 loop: CASKANSNQPQHF. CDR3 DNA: TGTGCCAGCAAGGCAAATAGCAATCAGCCCCAGCATTTT.

The CDR3 loop reads CASKMDTVQETQYF. The CDR3 DNA sequence: TGCGCCAGCAAGATGGACACAGTACAAGAGACCCAGTACTTC. V gene TRBV5-1 combines with J gene TRBJ2-5; D may be TRBD1 (5 bases). The V end was cut by 6 bases, the J end by 2 bases, with 14 bases between. This CDR3 has 14 amino acids. The germline CDR1 and CDR2 sequences are SGHRS and YFSETQ.

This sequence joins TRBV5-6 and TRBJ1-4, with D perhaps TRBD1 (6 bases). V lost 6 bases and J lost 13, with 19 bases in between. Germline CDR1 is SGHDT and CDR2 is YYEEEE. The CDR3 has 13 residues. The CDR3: CASNPNRVRRLFF. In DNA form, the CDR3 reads TGTGCCAGCAACCCTAACAGGGTCCGGCGACTGTTTTTT.

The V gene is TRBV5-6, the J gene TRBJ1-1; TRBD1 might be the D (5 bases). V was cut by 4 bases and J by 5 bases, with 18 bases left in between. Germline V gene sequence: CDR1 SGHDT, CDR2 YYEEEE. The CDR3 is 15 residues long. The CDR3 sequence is CASSRGVRLDTEAFF. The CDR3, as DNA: TGTGCCAGCAGCCGGGGCGTGAGGCTGGATACTGAAGCTTTCTTT.

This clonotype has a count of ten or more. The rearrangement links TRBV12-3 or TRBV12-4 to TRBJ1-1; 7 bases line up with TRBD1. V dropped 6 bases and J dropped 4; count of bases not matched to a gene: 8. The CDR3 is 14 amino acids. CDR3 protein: CASSKTGVGTEAFF. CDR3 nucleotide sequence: TGTGCCAGCAGCAAAACAGGGGTCGGCACTGAAGCTTTCTTT.

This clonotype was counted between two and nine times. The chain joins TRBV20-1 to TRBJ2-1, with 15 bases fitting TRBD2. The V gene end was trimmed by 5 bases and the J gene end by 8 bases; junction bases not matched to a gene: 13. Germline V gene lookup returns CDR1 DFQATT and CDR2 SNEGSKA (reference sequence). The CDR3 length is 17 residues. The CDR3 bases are TGCAGTGCTGGCAGGACTAGCGGGAGGGCCGGAAGGGATGAGCAGTTCTTC. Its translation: CSAGRTSGRAGRDEQFF.

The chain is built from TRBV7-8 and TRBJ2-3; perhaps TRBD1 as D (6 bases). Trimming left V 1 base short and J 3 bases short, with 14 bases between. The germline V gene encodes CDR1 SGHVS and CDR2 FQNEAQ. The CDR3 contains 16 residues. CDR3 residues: CASSLGGRQRTDTQYF. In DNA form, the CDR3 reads TGTGCCAGCAGCTTAGGGGGGCGGCAGAGGACAGATACGCAGTATTTT.

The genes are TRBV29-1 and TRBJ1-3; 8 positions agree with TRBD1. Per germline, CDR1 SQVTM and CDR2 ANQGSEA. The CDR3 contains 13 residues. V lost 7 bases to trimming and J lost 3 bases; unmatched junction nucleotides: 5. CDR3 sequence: CSAGTGVGNTIYF. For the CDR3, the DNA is TGCAGCGCTGGGACAGGCGTTGGAAACACCATATATTTT.